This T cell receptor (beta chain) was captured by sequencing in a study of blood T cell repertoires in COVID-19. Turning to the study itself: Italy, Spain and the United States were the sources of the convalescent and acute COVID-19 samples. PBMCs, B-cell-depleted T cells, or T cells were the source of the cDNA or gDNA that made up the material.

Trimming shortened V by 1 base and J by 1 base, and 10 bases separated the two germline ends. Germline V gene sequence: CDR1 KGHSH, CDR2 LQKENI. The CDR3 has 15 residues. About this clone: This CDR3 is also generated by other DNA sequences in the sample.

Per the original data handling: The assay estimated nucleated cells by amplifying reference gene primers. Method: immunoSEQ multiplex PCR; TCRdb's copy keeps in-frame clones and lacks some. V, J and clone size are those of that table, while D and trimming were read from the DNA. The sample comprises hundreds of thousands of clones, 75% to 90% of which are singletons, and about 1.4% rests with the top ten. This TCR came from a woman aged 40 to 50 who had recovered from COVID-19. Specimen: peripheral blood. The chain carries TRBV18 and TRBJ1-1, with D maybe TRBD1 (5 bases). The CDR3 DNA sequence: TGTGCCAGCTCACCACGGCGACAGTCGAACACTGAAGCTTTCTTT. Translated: CASSPRRQSNTEAFF. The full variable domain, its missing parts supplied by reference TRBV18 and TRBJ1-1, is NAGVMQNPRHLVRRRGQEARLRCSPMKGHSHVYWYRQLPEEGLKFMVYLQKENIIDESGMPKERFSAEFPKEGPSILRIQQVVRGDSAAYFCASSPRRQSNTEAFFGQGTRLTVV.